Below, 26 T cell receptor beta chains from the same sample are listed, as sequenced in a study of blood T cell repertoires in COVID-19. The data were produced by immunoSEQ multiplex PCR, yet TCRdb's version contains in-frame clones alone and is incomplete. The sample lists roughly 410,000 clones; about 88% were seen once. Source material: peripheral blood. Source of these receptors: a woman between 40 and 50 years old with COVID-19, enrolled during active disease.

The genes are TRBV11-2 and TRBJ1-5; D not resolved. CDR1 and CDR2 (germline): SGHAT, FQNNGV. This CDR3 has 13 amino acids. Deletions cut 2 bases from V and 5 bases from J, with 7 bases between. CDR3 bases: TGTGCCAGCAGCTTAACCCGAGATCAGCCCCAGCATTTT. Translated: CASSLTRDQPQHF.

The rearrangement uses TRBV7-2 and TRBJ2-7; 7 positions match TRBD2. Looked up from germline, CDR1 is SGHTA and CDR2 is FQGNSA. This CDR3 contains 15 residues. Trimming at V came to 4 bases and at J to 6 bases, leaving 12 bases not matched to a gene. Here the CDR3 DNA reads TGTGCCAGCAGCTCGGGAGGCGGGAAGGAGTTCGAGCAGTACTTC. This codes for CASSSGGGKEFEQYF.

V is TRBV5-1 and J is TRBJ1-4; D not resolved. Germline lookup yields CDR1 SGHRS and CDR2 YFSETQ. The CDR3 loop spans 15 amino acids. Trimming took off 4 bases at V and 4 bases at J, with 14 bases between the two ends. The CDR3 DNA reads TGCGCCAGCAGCGGGTTACGAGGTATTAATGAAAAACTGTTTTTT. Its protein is CASSGLRGINEKLFF.

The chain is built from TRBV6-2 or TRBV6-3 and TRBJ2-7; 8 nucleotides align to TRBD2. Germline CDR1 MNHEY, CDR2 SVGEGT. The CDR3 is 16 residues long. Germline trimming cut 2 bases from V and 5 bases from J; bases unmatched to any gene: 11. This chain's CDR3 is CASSYGTTGGPHEQYF. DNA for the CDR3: TGTGCCAGCAGTTACGGGACGACGGGGGGGCCCCACGAGCAGTACTTC.

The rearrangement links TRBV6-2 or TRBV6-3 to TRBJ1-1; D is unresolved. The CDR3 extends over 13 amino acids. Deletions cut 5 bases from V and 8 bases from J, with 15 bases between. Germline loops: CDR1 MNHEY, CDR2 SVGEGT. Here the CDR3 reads CASSNLVPLEAFF. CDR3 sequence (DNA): TGTGCCAGCAGTAACCTCGTCCCACTGGAAGCTTTCTTT.

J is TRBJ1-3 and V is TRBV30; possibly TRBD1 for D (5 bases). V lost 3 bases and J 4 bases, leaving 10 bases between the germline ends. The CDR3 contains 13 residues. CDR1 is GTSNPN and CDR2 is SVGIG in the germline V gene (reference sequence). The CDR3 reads CAWSLPGGNTIYF. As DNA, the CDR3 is TGTGCCTGGAGCCTTCCAGGGGGAAACACCATATATTTT.

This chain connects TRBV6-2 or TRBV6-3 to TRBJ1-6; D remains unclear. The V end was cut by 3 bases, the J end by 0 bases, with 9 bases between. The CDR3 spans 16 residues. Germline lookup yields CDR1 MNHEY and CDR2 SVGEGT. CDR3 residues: CASSYYRSSYNSPLHF. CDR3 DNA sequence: TGTGCCAGCAGTTATTACCGGAGCTCCTATAATTCACCCCTCCACTTT.

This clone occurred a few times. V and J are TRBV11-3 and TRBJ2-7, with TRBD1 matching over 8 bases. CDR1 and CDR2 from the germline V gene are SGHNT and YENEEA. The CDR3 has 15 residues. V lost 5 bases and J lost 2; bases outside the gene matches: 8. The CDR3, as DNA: TGTGCCAGCAGCCCCCAAGGGACAGGCCCCTACGAGCAGTACTTC. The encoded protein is CASSPQGTGPYEQYF.

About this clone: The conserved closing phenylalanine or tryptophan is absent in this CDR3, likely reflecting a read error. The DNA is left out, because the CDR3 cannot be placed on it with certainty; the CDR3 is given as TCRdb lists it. Here the CDR3 reads CASSSTGYRTY. This chain joins TRBV28 and TRBJ1-2; the DNA was not compared with TRBD1, the D call given in the table. From germline, CDR1 is MDHEN and CDR2 SYDVKM. The CDR3 has 11 residues if both end residues are counted.

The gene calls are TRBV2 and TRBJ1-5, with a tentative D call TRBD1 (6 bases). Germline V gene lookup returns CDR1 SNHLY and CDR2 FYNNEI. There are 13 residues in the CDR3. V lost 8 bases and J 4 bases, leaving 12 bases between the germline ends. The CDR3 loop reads CASDRGGNQPQHF. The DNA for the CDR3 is TGTGCCAGCGATAGGGGGGGTAATCAGCCCCAGCATTTT.

CDR3 sequence reads: CASSPRGGWEYEQYF. The DNA for the CDR3 is TGTGCCAGCAGCCCTCGTGGAGGGTGGGAGTACGAGCAGTACTTC. V gene TRBV27 combines with J gene TRBJ2-7; weak D call: TRBD2 (6 bases). This CDR3 comprises 15 residues. CDR1 and CDR2 (germline): MNHEY, SMNVEV (reference sequence). V shed 6 bases and J shed 4 bases, with 19 bases lying between them.

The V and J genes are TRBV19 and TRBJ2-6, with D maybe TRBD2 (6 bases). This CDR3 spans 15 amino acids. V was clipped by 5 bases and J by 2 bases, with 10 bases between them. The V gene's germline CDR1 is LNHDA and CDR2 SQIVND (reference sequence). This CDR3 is CASSPTGAGANVLTF. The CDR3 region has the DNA TGTGCCAGTAGTCCCACGGGGGCTGGGGCCAACGTCCTGACTTTC.

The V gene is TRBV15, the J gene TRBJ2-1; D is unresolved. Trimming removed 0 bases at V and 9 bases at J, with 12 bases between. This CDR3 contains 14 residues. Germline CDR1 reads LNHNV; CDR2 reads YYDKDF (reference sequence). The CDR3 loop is CATSREGPPGEQFF. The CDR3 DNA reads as TGTGCCACCAGCAGAGAAGGCCCCCCAGGTGAGCAGTTCTTC.

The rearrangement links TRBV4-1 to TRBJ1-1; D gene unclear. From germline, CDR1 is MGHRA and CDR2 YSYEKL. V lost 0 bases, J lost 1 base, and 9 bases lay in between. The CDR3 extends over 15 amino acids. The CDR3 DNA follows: TGCGCCAGCAGCCAAGAGGGCGCGGGGAACACTGAAGCTTTCTTT. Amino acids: CASSQEGAGNTEAFF.

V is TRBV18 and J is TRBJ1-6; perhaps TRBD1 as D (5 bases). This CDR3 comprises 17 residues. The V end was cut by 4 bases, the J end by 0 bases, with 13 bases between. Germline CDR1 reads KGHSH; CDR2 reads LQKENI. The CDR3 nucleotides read TGTGCCAGCTCACTCGAGACAGTTAGCTCCTATAATTCACCCCTCCACTTT. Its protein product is CASSLETVSSYNSPLHF.

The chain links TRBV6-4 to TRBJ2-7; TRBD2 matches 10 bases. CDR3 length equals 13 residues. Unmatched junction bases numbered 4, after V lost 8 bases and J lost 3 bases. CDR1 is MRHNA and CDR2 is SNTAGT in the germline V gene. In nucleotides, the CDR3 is TGTGCCAGCCCCATAGCGGGGGGCTACGAGCAGTACTTC. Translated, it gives CASPIAGGYEQYF.

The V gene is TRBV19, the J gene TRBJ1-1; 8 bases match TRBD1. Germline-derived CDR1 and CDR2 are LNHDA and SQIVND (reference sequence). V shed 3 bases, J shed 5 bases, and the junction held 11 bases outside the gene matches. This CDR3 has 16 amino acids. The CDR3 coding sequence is TGTGCCAGTAGTATCTTGGCAGGGGGCGCGGAAACTGAAGCTTTCTTT. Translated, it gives CASSILAGGAETEAFF.

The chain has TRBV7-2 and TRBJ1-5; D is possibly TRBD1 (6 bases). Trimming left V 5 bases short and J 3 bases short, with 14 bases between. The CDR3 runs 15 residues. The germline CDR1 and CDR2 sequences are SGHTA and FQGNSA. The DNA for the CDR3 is TGTGCCAGCAGCCCAGCGACAGGAACCAATCAGCCCCAGCATTTT. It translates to CASSPATGTNQPQHF.

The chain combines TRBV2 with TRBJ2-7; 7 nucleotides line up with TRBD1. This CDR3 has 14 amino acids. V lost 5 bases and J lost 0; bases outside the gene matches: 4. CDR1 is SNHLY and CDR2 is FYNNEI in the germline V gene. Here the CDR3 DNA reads TGTGCCAGCAGTCCAGGGGGTTCCTCCTACGAGCAGTACTTC. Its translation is CASSPGGSSYEQYF. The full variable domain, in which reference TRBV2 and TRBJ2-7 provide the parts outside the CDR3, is EPEVTQTPSHQVTQMGQEVILRCVPISNHLYFYWYRQILGQKVEFLVSFYNNEISEKSEIFDDQFSVERPDGSNFTLKIRSTKLEDSAMYFCASSPGGSSYEQYFGPGTRLTVT.

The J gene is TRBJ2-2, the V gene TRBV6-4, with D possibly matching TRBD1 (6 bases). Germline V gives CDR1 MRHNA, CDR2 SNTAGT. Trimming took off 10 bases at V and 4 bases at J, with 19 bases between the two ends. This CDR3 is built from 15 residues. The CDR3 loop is CANVDRSCGTGELFF. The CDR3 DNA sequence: TGTGCCAACGTTGACAGGTCTTGCGGCACCGGGGAGCTGTTTTTT.

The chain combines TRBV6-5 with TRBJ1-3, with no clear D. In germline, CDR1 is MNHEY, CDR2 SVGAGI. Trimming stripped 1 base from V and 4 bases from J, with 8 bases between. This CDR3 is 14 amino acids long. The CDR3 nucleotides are TGTGCCAGCAGTTACTTAGGGAGGGGAAACACCATATATTTT. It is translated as CASSYLGRGNTIYF.

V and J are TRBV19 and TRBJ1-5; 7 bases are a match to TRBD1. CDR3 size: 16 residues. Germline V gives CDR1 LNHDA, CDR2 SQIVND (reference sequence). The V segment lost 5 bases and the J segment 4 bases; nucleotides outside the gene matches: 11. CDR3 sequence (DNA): TGTGCCAGTAGTGCATTCTCGGGACAGACTAATCAGCCCCAGCATTTT. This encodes CASSAFSGQTNQPQHF.

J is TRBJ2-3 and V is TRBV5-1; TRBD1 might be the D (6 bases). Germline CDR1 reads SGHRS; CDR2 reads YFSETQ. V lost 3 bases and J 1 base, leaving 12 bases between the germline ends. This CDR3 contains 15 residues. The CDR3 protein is CASSSQGTRTDTQYF. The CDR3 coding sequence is TGCGCCAGCAGCTCCCAGGGGACCCGCACAGATACGCAGTATTTT.

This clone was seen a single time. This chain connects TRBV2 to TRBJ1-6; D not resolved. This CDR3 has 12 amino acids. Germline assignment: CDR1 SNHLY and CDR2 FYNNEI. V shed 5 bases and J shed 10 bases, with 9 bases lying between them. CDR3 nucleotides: TGTGCCAGCAGTCAAATCGGGTCACCCCTCCACTTT. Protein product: CASSQIGSPLHF. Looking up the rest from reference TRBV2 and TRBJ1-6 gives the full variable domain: EPEVTQTPSHQVTQMGQEVILRCVPISNHLYFYWYRQILGQKVEFLVSFYNNEISEKSEIFDDQFSVERPDGSNFTLKIRSTKLEDSAMYFCASSQIGSPLHFGNGTRLTVT.

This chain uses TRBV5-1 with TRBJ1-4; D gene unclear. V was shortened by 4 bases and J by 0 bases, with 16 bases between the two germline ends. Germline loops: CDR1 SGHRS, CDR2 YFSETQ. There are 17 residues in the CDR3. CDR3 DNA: TGCGCCAGCAGCCCCAACAGAGTCCACGCAACTAATGAAAAACTGTTTTTT. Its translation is CASSPNRVHATNEKLFF.

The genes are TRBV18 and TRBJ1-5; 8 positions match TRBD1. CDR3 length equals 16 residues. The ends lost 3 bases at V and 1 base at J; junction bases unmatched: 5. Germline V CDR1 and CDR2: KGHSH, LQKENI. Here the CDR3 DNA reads TGTGCCAGCTCACCCCGGGACAGGAGAAGCAATCAGCCCCAGCATTTT. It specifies CASSPRDRRSNQPQHF.